Listed here are 29 T cell receptor beta chains from one sample, sequenced in a study of blood T cell repertoires in COVID-19. Assay used: immunoSEQ multiplex PCR; TCRdb lists only in-frame clones, some missing. The repertoire holds 85,000 to 90,000 clones, with 89% as singletons. Sequenced input: peripheral blood. All receptors derive from a woman older than 75 with active COVID-19.

The rearrangement links TRBV5-1 to TRBJ2-7; tentative D call: TRBD1 (8 bases). With 4 bases removed from V and 2 bases from J, the gap between germline ends came to 22 bases. CDR1 and CDR2 from the germline V gene are SGHRS and YFSETQ. The CDR3 contains 17 residues. As DNA, the CDR3 is TGCGCCAGCAGCCCAGGGGGCCTACTAGCGCAGACCTACGAGCAGTACTTC. Translating gives CASSPGGLLAQTYEQYF.

This chain joins TRBV10-3 and TRBJ1-1; 7 bases fit TRBD1. This CDR3 comprises 14 residues. Germline CDR1 and CDR2: ENHRY and SYGVKD. J was trimmed by 3 bases and V by 6 bases; bases with no gene match: 7. The CDR3 bases are TGTGCCATCAGATGGGGACAGTTAGACACTGAAGCTTTCTTT. Translating gives CAIRWGQLDTEAFF.

The chain recombines TRBV7-2 with TRBJ2-3; D not resolved. V lost 1 base to trimming and J lost 5 bases, with 10 bases between them. The length of the CDR3 is 14 residues. The germline V gene encodes CDR1 SGHTA and CDR2 FQGNSA. CDR3 region: CASSLESTGDTQYF. The CDR3 DNA reads TGTGCCAGCAGCTTAGAGTCGACGGGAGATACGCAGTATTTT. Full variable domain (rest looked up from reference TRBV7-2 and TRBJ2-3): GAGVSQSPSNKVTEKGKDVELRCDPISGHTALYWYRQSLGQGLEFLIYFQGNSAPDKSGLPSDRFSAERTGGSVSTLTIQRTQQEDSAVYLCASSLESTGDTQYFGPGTRLTVL.

The chain links TRBV4-2 to TRBJ2-1; TRBD2 agrees at 9 bases. The germline V gene has CDR1 LGHNA and CDR2 YNFKEQ. This CDR3 has 16 residues. With V trimmed by 3 bases and J by 0 bases, 3 bases remained unmatched. CDR3 in DNA: TGTGCCAGCAGCCAGCTTAGCGGGAGCTCCTACAATGAGCAGTTCTTC. It is translated as CASSQLSGSSYNEQFF.

The chain recombines TRBV5-1 with TRBJ2-7; TRBD1 agrees at 8 bases. The V gene end was trimmed by 4 bases and the J gene end by 1 base; junction bases not matched to a gene: 4. Looked up from germline, CDR1 is SGHRS and CDR2 is YFSETQ. This CDR3 has 14 amino acids. DNA for the CDR3: TGCGCCAGCAGCGCCTGGACAGGGTCCTACGAGCAGTACTTC. Translation: CASSAWTGSYEQYF.

In nucleotides, the CDR3 is TGTGCCAGTAGTCCACCGACAGCGGGAATTAAATACAATGAGCAGTTCTTC. Translated, it gives CASSPPTAGIKYNEQFF. V usage is TRBV19 and J usage is TRBJ2-1, with TRBD2 matching 7 bases. V dropped 5 bases and J dropped 4; count of bases not matched to a gene: 14. The germline CDR1 and CDR2 sequences are LNHDA and SQIVND (reference sequence). CDR3 length equals 17 residues.

The V and J genes are TRBV7-3 and TRBJ2-5, with 7 bases matching TRBD2. From germline, CDR1 is SGHTA and CDR2 FQGTGA. The CDR3 totals 14 residues. After removal of 5 bases from V and 7 bases from J, the junction contained 10 bases not matched to a gene. CDR3 residues: CASSPSGRAGTQYF. CDR3 DNA: TGTGCCAGCAGCCCGAGTGGGAGGGCCGGGACCCAGTACTTC.

This clone was seen just once. The rearrangement links TRBV5-6 to TRBJ2-1, with D uncertain. V lost 4 bases and J 4 bases, leaving 12 bases between the germline ends. The CDR3 sequence is 14 residues long. Germline V gene data show CDR1 as SGHDT and CDR2 as YYEEEE. The CDR3: CASSPLTRYNEQFF. The CDR3 DNA reads TGTGCCAGCAGCCCCCTGACGCGGTACAATGAGCAGTTCTTC.

The chain joins TRBV5-1 to TRBJ2-7; 11 nucleotides match TRBD2. The CDR3 loop spans 15 amino acids. Trimming removed 4 bases from V and 6 bases from J; junction bases left unmatched: 9. Looked up from germline, CDR1 is SGHRS and CDR2 is YFSETQ. CDR3 bases: TGCGCCAGCAGCACTAGCGGGAGTGGGTCGGGCGAGCAGTACTTC. Translation gives CASSTSGSGSGEQYF.

The chain's CDR3 is CATSRGQGVNEQFF. In DNA form, the CDR3 reads TGTGCCACCAGCAGGGGACAGGGGGTCAATGAGCAGTTCTTC. V gene TRBV15 combines with J gene TRBJ2-1; 11 bases are a match to TRBD1. The CDR3 is 14 residues long. Germline CDR1 is LNHNV and CDR2 is YYDKDF (reference sequence). J was trimmed by 6 bases and V by 3 bases; bases with no gene match: 1.

The chain joins TRBV5-6 to TRBJ2-7; no clear D gene. The CDR3 is 13 amino acids. The V end lost 0 bases, the J end lost 6 bases, and 10 bases lay between the germline ends. CDR1 SGHDT and CDR2 YYEEEE come from the germline V gene. The CDR3 spells CASSLVPSFEQYF. Here the CDR3 DNA reads TGTGCCAGCAGCTTGGTTCCTAGTTTCGAGCAGTACTTC.

The rearrangement links TRBV10-3 to TRBJ1-2; D gene uncertain. This CDR3 has 14 amino acids. The germline CDR1 and CDR2 sequences are ENHRY and SYGVKD. The ends were cut back, 2 bases at V and 6 bases at J, with 13 bases in the middle. CDR3 coding DNA: TGTGCCATCAGTGAGGATGGAGGGCAGGATGGCTACACCTTC. It specifies CAISEDGGQDGYTF.

The V and J genes are TRBV28 and TRBJ1-1, with D maybe TRBD1 (5 bases). The germline V gene encodes CDR1 MDHEN and CDR2 SYDVKM. The CDR3 contains 16 residues. V dropped 5 bases and J dropped 5 bases, with 21 bases sitting between them. The CDR3 protein is CASSVLTDRRGTEAFF. CDR3 sequence (DNA): TGTGCCAGCAGTGTACTTACTGATCGGAGGGGTACTGAAGCTTTCTTT.

CDR3 protein: CASSQVPSSQTQYF. CDR3 DNA: TGCGCCAGCAGCCAAGTTCCTAGCAGCCAGACGCAGTATTTT. The rearrangement links TRBV4-3 to TRBJ2-3, with TRBD2 as a possible D gene (5 bases). Germline V gene sequence: CDR1 LGHNA, CDR2 YSLEER. The CDR3 is made up of 14 amino acids. Trimming stripped 1 base from V and 9 bases from J, with 14 bases between.

This clone was recorded a few times. V usage is TRBV3-1 (or the pseudogene TRBV3-2) and J usage is TRBJ1-1, with a possible D match to TRBD1 (5 bases). The CDR3 is 14 amino acids. Germline V gene data show CDR1 as LGHDT and CDR2 as YNNKEL (reference sequence). V lost 4 bases and J lost 0, with 9 bases in between. In DNA form, the CDR3 reads TGTGCCAGCAGCCGGGGGAGGGTGAACACTGAAGCTTTCTTT. Translated: CASSRGRVNTEAFF.

V gene TRBV28 combines with J gene TRBJ2-3; 7 bases are shared with TRBD2. The ends lost 5 bases at V and 0 bases at J; junction bases unmatched: 8. From germline, CDR1 is MDHEN and CDR2 SYDVKM. The CDR3 runs 16 residues. The CDR3 is CASSQSTSESTDTQYF. CDR3 coding DNA: TGTGCCAGCAGTCAAAGCACTAGCGAGAGCACAGATACGCAGTATTTT.

The V call is TRBV5-8, the J call TRBJ2-7; TRBD1 aligns across 8 bases. There are 12 residues in the CDR3. The germline V gene has CDR1 SGHTS and CDR2 YDEGEE. J gave up 8 bases and V 3 bases, and 4 bases lay outside the gene matches. CDR3 in amino acids: CASSYDRGQQYF. The CDR3 nucleotides are TGTGCCAGCAGCTACGACAGGGGCCAGCAGTACTTC.

This chain joins TRBV15 and TRBJ2-3; TRBD1 is a possible D gene (6 bases). The CDR3 has 14 amino acids. Trimming removed 2 bases from V and 6 bases from J, with 12 bases in between. Germline loops: CDR1 LNHNV, CDR2 YYDKDF (reference sequence). The CDR3 DNA is TGTGCCACCAGCAGAAGTACAGGGTGGGATACGCAGTATTTT. Amino acid sequence: CATSRSTGWDTQYF.

This chain links TRBV28 with TRBJ1-5, with D perhaps matching TRBD1 (5 bases). Germline CDR1 and CDR2: MDHEN and SYDVKM. Trimming cost V 3 bases and J 7 bases, with 13 bases left between them. The CDR3 totals 14 residues. The CDR3 sequence: CASSLAKKGQPQHF. The DNA for the CDR3 is TGTGCCAGCAGTTTGGCCAAGAAGGGGCAGCCCCAGCATTTT.

The chain links TRBV5-1 to TRBJ2-3; 11 bases map to TRBD2. The CDR3 is made up of 16 amino acids. The germline V gene encodes CDR1 SGHRS and CDR2 YFSETQ. V gave up 4 bases and J gave up 4 bases; unmatched junction bases: 8. Here the CDR3 DNA reads TGCGCCAGCAGCGGGAAGACTAGCGGGATGTCAGATACGCAGTATTTT. Encoded protein: CASSGKTSGMSDTQYF.

The J gene is TRBJ2-3, the V gene TRBV4-1, with 7 bases fitting TRBD2. CDR1 MGHRA and CDR2 YSYEKL come from the germline V gene. The CDR3 spans 19 residues. Trimming at V came to 4 bases and at J to 0 bases, leaving 16 bases not matched to a gene. CDR3 coding DNA: TGCGCCAGCAGCCCTAAGAGCCCTAGCGGTTTTGCTAGCACAGATACGCAGTATTTT. This gives the protein CASSPKSPSGFASTDTQYF.

This clone was observed a handful of times. The rearrangement joins TRBV10-3 to TRBJ1-4; 12 positions agree with TRBD1. The CDR3 is 15 amino acids. V shed 4 bases and J 6 bases; nucleotides not matched to a gene: 3. CDR1 is ENHRY, CDR2 SYGVKD, per germline. The CDR3 nucleotides are TGTGCCATCAGTGCCGGGACAGGGGGCCATGAAAAACTGTTTTTT. Protein sequence: CAISAGTGGHEKLFF.

The rearrangement links TRBV2 to TRBJ2-1; TRBD1 aligns across 9 bases. This CDR3 spans 13 amino acids. The trim removed 7 bases at V and 7 bases at J, leaving 5 bases unmatched. Germline V CDR1 and CDR2: SNHLY, FYNNEI. Here the CDR3 reads CASTGTGINEQFF. The CDR3 DNA follows: TGTGCCAGCACCGGGACAGGGATAAATGAGCAGTTCTTC.

The rearrangement links TRBV6-1 to TRBJ1-5, with D unclear. The CDR3 has 16 amino acids. V was pared by 1 base and J by 3 bases, with 13 bases between. Looked up from germline, CDR1 is MNHNS and CDR2 is SASEGT. The CDR3 DNA reads as TGTGCCAGCAGTGAAGAGGTCCGAACTACCAATCAGCCCCAGCATTTT. Amino acid sequence: CASSEEVRTTNQPQHF.

J is TRBJ1-2 and V is TRBV6-5, with 9 bases that match TRBD1. The CDR3 is 13 residues long. Germline V gives CDR1 MNHEY, CDR2 SVGAGI. J lost 10 bases, V lost 5 bases, and 8 bases had no gene match. The CDR3 nucleotides are TGTGCCAGCAGTCTCGACAGGGGGATTTACTACACCTTC. It translates to CASSLDRGIYYTF.

The chain links TRBV10-1 to TRBJ2-5; TRBD1 aligns across 8 bases. V lost 3 bases, J lost 5 bases, and 14 bases stayed unmatched. CDR1 is WNHNN, CDR2 SYGVQD, per germline (reference sequence). CDR3 size: 17 residues. This chain's CDR3 is CASSDPGTGLHEETQYF. DNA for the CDR3: TGCGCCAGCAGTGACCCCGGGACAGGACTCCACGAGGAGACCCAGTACTTC.

The CDR3 loop is CASSLGQGSEQYF. CDR3 sequence (DNA): TGTGCCAGCAGCTTAGGACAGGGGTCCGAGCAGTACTTC. The V and J genes are TRBV11-3 and TRBJ2-7; 8 nucleotides match TRBD1. The germline gives CDR1 SGHNT, CDR2 YENEEA. Germline trimming cut 1 base from V and 6 bases from J; bases unmatched to any gene: 2. CDR3 length: 13 residues.

The gene calls are TRBV24-1 and TRBJ1-4; D gene unclear. V was pared by 2 bases and J by 10 bases, with 10 bases between. This CDR3 comprises 13 residues. Germline CDR1 and CDR2: KGHDR and SFDVKD. The CDR3, as DNA: TGTGCCACCAGTGATTCGGTACTACGAAAACTGTTTTTT. Amino acid sequence: CATSDSVLRKLFF.

V and J are TRBV18 and TRBJ2-7; a weak D match, TRBD2 (7 bases). CDR3 size: 15 residues. CDR1 and CDR2 from the germline V gene are KGHSH and LQKENI. V lost 6 bases and J lost 3, with 18 bases in between. CDR3 sequence reads: CASSPSGGAVYEQYF. As DNA, the CDR3 is TGTGCCAGCTCCCCTAGTGGGGGGGCGGTCTACGAGCAGTACTTC.